This TCR beta chain was recovered during a study of blood T cell repertoires in COVID-19. In the study overall: Sources were T cells, B-cell-depleted T cells, or PBMCs; the material itself was cDNA or gDNA.

The CDR3 contains 15 residues. CDR1 MNHEY and CDR2 SVGAGI come from the germline V gene. The trim removed 6 bases at V and 3 bases at J, leaving 9 bases unmatched. Original analysis: The assay estimated nucleated cells by amplifying reference gene primers. Clones were sequenced by immunoSEQ multiplex PCR, and TCRdb holds only the in-frame ones, with some missing. V, J and clone size are taken as reported in that table, and D and trimming were inferred from the DNA itself. Of about half a million clones in the sample, approximately 91% were seen once. Across about two dozen US areas, participants ranged in age from roughly 18 to 95 years. Participants had their cohort set by participant-reported clinical history.

This rearrangement joins TRBV6-5 to TRBJ1-2; 8 nucleotides match TRBD1. The sequence was collected from a woman aged 55-75 years who had recovered from COVID-19. What was sequenced was PBMCs or T cells enriched from blood (not recorded which). CDR3 loop: CASSQNPTGDYGYTF. The CDR3 DNA reads TGTGCCAGCAGCCAGAACCCGACAGGGGACTATGGCTACACCTTC.